This TCR beta chain was observed in a study of T cells in Graves' hyperthyroidism and ophthalmopathy (dated by TCRdb to between 2018 and 2021). Regarding the study in general: Peripheral blood samples were taken at initial diagnosis, before any treatment was given. After blood sampling, hyperthyroidism patients were treated with methimazole at a starting dose of 30 mg daily, and ophthalmopathy patients were treated with high-dose intravenous methylprednisolone. To identify TCR V-J signatures that set the groups apart, the researchers used a discovery cohort of 90 to 100 patients, made up of about 44 with Graves' ophthalmopathy and about 55 with stable Graves' hyperthyroidism. TCR Vbeta CDR3 sequencing of 135 peripheral blood samples (about 45 ophthalmopathy, under 80 hyperthyroidism and some 17 progressor patients) is reported in the paper. Prospective prediction of ophthalmopathy was tested in an independent validation cohort consisting of roughly 20 hyperthyroidism patients and 17 patients who later progressed to ophthalmopathy. The 100 discovery patients were randomly split 7:3 into training and test sets. In addition, the study compared T-cell repertoires in thyroid tissue and in blood from five to seven Graves' hyperthyroidism patients.

What the work shows at the level of the full study, not this receptor alone: No statistical method was used to fix the sample size in advance, and group allocation was not hidden from the investigators. In cross-validation, a model built on a 13 V-J signature told ophthalmopathy apart from stable hyperthyroidism with 87.88% sensitivity and around 83% specificity, and in testing the same model reached 80%/75%. In validation, progression to ophthalmopathy was predicted by the model with nearly 71% sensitivity and 72% to 85% specificity, a median of about 6 months before onset. Blood samples also contained most of the expanded thyroid clonotypes (frequency above 0.001), which suggests that blood repertoires may reflect thyroid immune responses.

Ophthalmopathy patients had moderately to severely active disease, Clinical Activity Score of at least 3, NOSPECS grade of at least 4, and duration under 3 months. The study excluded patients with uncontrolled infections, other autoimmune diseases, pregnancy or lactation. Clinical symptoms, serum thyroxine and TRAb, thyroid ultrasound, and orbital computed tomography formed the basis for the diagnoses. Ficoll-Paque density gradient centrifugation was used to isolate PBMCs from 8 to 10 ml of fresh peripheral blood. Total RNA was extracted with Trizol reagent, and quality was checked on an Agilent 2100 Bioanalyzer. Measured from the cysteine to the phenylalanine, the CDR3 is 13 residues long. Only CDR3 DNA is held: 39 bases, read in frame from base 1. Via the germline V gene, CDR1 is MGHRA and CDR2 YSYEKL. The germline ends are 10 bases apart after V is trimmed by 0 bases and J by 8 bases. Amplification of TCR beta CDR3 regions was carried out from RNA transcripts. The TCR CDR3 was subjected to a first round of RT-PCR using the HTBI primer set and the Qiagen OneStep RT-PCR kit. A second multiplex PCR round built the libraries, followed by size selection and purification. Sequencing of the libraries was done on an Illumina HiSeq2000 using paired-end 100 bp reads. Per the source publication's procedure: Raw data were processed with SOAPnuke, discarding reads with adapters, uncalled bases, mean Phred below 15, or no exact constant-primer or identifier match. COPE v1.2.5 was used to merge the high-quality paired reads, and each unique nucleotide sequence was defined as a clonotype. Clonotypes were aligned to IMGT TRBV, TRBD and TRBJ reference segments using MiTCR v1.1. Analysis was restricted to V-J combinations with a frequency above 0.0001, which covered about 99% of repertoires. A TCS score was defined as the ratio of F50 (clonal expansion) to E x V (chaos), with BLOSUM62-based TCRdist applied between CDR3 peptides within each V-J. Welch's t-statistics and random forest reduced 500 to 550 V-J features to some 14, which were used in a naive Bayes classifier (R e1071). The raw public data were reprocessed by TCRdb itself: fastp quality trimming at Q25, MiXCR clonotype calling, in-frame beta chains only. Here each entry gathers all rows of one CDR3 protein and keeps the most common genes and DNA. The V and J calls here are based on TCRdb, not the publication. In all, the sample holds more than 350,000 distinct CDR3 sequences, and around 15% of those were seen once. Roughly 19% of the sample belongs to the ten largest clones.

A note on this clonotype: Its antigen specificity is not known. Base-call qualities are not available, and no considerably larger clone is one nucleotide away.

Recombination linked TRBV4-1 to TRBJ1-1, with the D gene too uncertain to name. Sequenced: blood. The sequence was collected from an older woman with Graves' ophthalmopathy. In nucleotide form, the sequence is TGCGCCAGCAGCCAAGATAAACATAACGAAGCTTTCTTT. Its protein is CASSQDKHNEAFF.